Sequencing of this T cell receptor (beta chain) was carried out in a study of blood T cell repertoires in COVID-19. Study-wide background: Acute and convalescent COVID-19 samples came from the United States, Italy and Spain. T cells, B-cell-depleted T cells, or PBMCs provided the cDNA or gDNA that served as material.

This CDR3 comprises 16 residues. Sequenced by immunoSEQ multiplex PCR; TCRdb stores in-frame clones only, minus some. Counted here are 150,000 to 200,000 clones, roughly nine tenths occurring once; the ten biggest clones make up roughly 19%. The chain couples TRBV7-5 to TRBJ1-2; whether TRBD1, the table's D call, matches the DNA was not checked. TRBV7-5 is an annotated pseudogene. The sequence derives from a man aged 55 to 70 with active or convalescent COVID-19. The sequencing input was peripheral blood. The CDR3 region is CVRSLIQGTCPYGYTF. In DNA form, the CDR3 reads TGTGTCAGAAGCCTTATTCAGGGAACTTGTCCCTATGGCTACACCTTC.